The rows below give T cell receptor beta chains drawn from one sample of a study of T-cell memory formation after mild COVID-19. TCRdb itself ran the 5' RACE reads through MiXCR, one entry per CDR3 protein. Of 50,000 or so distinct CDR3 sequences listed, 12% were seen once; the top ten hold under 30%. The sequencing sample was made of PBMCs or a T cell subset sorted from them (not recorded which). The receptors here all came from a man younger than 35 who had mild COVID-19 (a few samples of this study predate the infection). Cell type and time point are not known. The CDR3 runs from the conserved cysteine through the conserved F or W.

>TRBV9
CASSVGAGTSYNEQFF
>TRBV7-2
CASSTGLAYETQYF
>TRBV6-6
CASRTYTGFEQFF
>TRBV2
CASNLGDTQYF
>TRBV5-1
CASSTDSSYGYTF
>TRBV7-3
CASSSTGGAEQYF
>TRBV7-6
CASSSWTSGGITDTQYF
>TRBV7-9
CASSLQGSSYEQYF
>TRBV12-3/TRBV12-4
CASSFGGNSPQHF
>TRBV4-2
CASSQRDRDNTIYF
>TRBV29-1
CSVRTSGGYTDTQYF
>TRBV24-1
CATSDPGAAGRGDTQYF
>TRBV4-3
CASSQDAPGGGVYEQFF
>TRBV4-2
CASRTTDGSNYGYTF
>TRBV12-3/TRBV12-4
CASSPGVPGETQYF
>TRBV12-3/TRBV12-4
CASKKRAGPTNEKLFF
>TRBV4-1
CASSRRGPQNTGELFF
>TRBV5-1
CASQEGAAETQYF
>TRBV6-5
CASSYSYTGAETQYF
>TRBV20-1
CSALKPDRYNEQFF
>TRBV28
CASLNPGQPYEQYF
>TRBV20-1
CSAPGTGTSDTQYF
>TRBV9
CASSVGLDTATEAFF
>TRBV3-1
CASSPRGWGNEQFF
>TRBV20-1
CSARQGFNYGYTF
>TRBV20-1
CSAPTGTDGYTF
>TRBV5-6
CASSLWQNDYGYTF
>TRBV4-3
CASSLLSAGENIQYF
>TRBV20-1
CSARTGPSYEQYF
>TRBV7-9
CASSLGGDYGYTF
>TRBV7-2
CASRQGTRSAGELFF
>TRBV12-3/TRBV12-4
CASSPDWVAEETQYF
>TRBV7-3
CASSVDIRETQYF
>TRBV7-2
CASSLFFGQGGETQYF
>TRBV12-3/TRBV12-4
CASFRGAKPYGYTF
>TRBV7-9
CASSLQGESTDTQYF
>TRBV12-3/TRBV12-4
CASSFTETQYF
>TRBV12-3/TRBV12-4
CASRPAGGIQYF
>TRBV7-2
CASSPTSGIQETQYF
>TRBV7-6
CASSSPGTDTQYF
>TRBV6-2/TRBV6-3
CASRGYRNQPQHF
>TRBV5-1
CASSFSGTGLNTEAFF
>TRBV4-1
CASSQDGTGPFYEQYF
>TRBV10-3
CAISDPDSFQETQYF
>TRBV5-6
CASSLSPGGHNEQFF